This entry features one T cell receptor beta chain sequence. Its antigen is not identified. This sample was taken from a study of cytomegalovirus exposure and HLA in healthy donors. General observations from the study: According to an earlier analysis, most TCR beta V segments yielded productive rearrangements about 87% or about 30% of the time. Later findings reportedly placed an Asian-associated ancestry cluster below the approximately 650-donor mean for N-insertions. Rarity held for most TCR sequences, but there were some public TCRs that occurred in many donors.

The PCR contained 60 Vbeta and 13 Jbeta primers. The method was immunoSEQ multiplex PCR; TCRdb's version includes in-frame clones alone and lacks a portion of them. Here the sample spans approximately 160,000 clones, 75% to 85% being singletons. The CDR3 consists of 15 residues. Trimming removed 4 bases from V and 1 base from J; junction bases left unmatched: 5. Looked up from germline, CDR1 is SGDLS and CDR2 is YYNGEE. The gene calls are TRBV9 and TRBJ1-1; 9 bases align to TRBD1. This TCR derives from a man aged 30-40 years in good health and CMV-seropositive. The sequenced sample consisted of PBMCs. The CDR3 region has the DNA TGTGCCAGCAGCATTTTGGACAGGGGGAACACTGAAGCTTTCTTT. Its translation: CASSILDRGNTEAFF.